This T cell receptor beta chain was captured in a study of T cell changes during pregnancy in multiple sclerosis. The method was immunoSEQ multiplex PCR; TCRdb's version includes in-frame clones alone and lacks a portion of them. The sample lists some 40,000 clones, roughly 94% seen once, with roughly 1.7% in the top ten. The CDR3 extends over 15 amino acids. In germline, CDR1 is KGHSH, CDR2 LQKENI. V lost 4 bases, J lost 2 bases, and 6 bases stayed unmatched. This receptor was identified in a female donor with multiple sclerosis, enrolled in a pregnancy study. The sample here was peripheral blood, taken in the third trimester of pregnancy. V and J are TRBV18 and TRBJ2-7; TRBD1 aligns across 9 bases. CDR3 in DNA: TGTGCCAGCTCACTTGAGACAGGGGGTACCTACGAGCAGTACTTC. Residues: CASSLETGGTYEQYF.